This T cell receptor beta chain originates from a study of T cells in Graves' hyperthyroidism and ophthalmopathy (dated by TCRdb to between 2019 and 2020). Background for the entire study: Peripheral blood samples were taken at the time of initial diagnosis, prior to any treatment. In roughly six Graves' hyperthyroidism patients, the study also compared T-cell repertoires from thyroid tissue with T-cell repertoires from blood. After blood sampling, hyperthyroidism patients were treated with methimazole at a starting dose of 30 mg daily, and ophthalmopathy patients were treated with high-dose intravenous methylprednisolone. Prospective prediction of ophthalmopathy was tested in an independent validation cohort of some 19 hyperthyroidism patients and roughly 16 patients who later progressed to ophthalmopathy. To identify TCR V-J signatures that set the groups apart, the researchers used a discovery cohort of roughly 100 patients, made up of around 40 with Graves' ophthalmopathy and some 56 with stable Graves' hyperthyroidism. The paper describes TCR Vbeta CDR3 sequencing of about 140 peripheral blood samples, made up of some 42 ophthalmopathy patients, around 78 hyperthyroidism patients and about 17 progressor patients. The 85 to 100 discovery patients were randomly split 7:3 into training and test sets. Summary of the overall study and its limitations: A 13 V-J signature model separated ophthalmopathy from stable hyperthyroidism, with roughly 88% sensitivity and 81% to 82% specificity in cross-validation and 80%/75% in testing. Most expanded thyroid clonotypes (frequency above 0.001) were also detected in blood, suggesting blood repertoires may reflect thyroid immune responses. No statistical method was used to fix the sample size in advance, and group allocation was not hidden from the investigators. In validation, progression to ophthalmopathy was predicted by the model with 65% to 71% sensitivity and under 85% specificity, a median of about 6.8 months before onset.

Ophthalmopathy patients had moderately to severely active disease, with a Clinical Activity Score of 3 or more, a NOSPECS grade of 4 or more, and a disease duration of less than 3 months. Any patient with an uncontrolled infection, another autoimmune disease, pregnancy or lactation was excluded. Diagnoses relied on clinical symptoms, serum thyroxine and TRAb, thyroid ultrasound and orbital computed tomography. PBMCs were isolated from 7.5 to 10 ml of fresh peripheral blood by Ficoll-Paque density gradient centrifugation. Total RNA was extracted using Trizol reagent, and RNA quality was assessed on an Agilent 2100 Bioanalyzer. Deletion took 0 bases off V and 4 bases off J, with a span of 7 bases between the germline ends. The CDR3 spans 14 residues, from the cysteine through the phenylalanine. Left in the record is the CDR3 DNA by itself, 42 bases read in frame from the first base. The germline V gene encodes CDR1 MNHEY and CDR2 SMNVEV (reference sequence).

This clonotype was picked up many times. The antigen it recognizes is unknown. Base-call qualities are not available, and no considerably larger clone is one nucleotide away. The TCR beta CDR3 regions were amplified from RNA transcripts. For the first round of RT-PCR on the TCR CDR3, the HTBI primer set was used together with the Qiagen OneStep RT-PCR kit. The libraries were constructed in a second round of multiplex PCR and then size-selected and purified. Libraries were sequenced paired-end with 100 bp reads on an Illumina HiSeq2000. Turning to the authors' computational methods: SOAPnuke was used to process the raw data, with reads discarded if the reads contained adapters or uncalled bases, had a mean Phred below 15, or lacked an exact constant-primer or identifier match. COPE v1.2.5 was used to merge high-quality paired reads, and clonotypes were defined as unique nucleotide sequences. Clonotypes were aligned to IMGT TRBV, TRBD and TRBJ reference segments using MiTCR v1.1. The analysis was restricted to V-J combinations with a frequency above 0.0001, which together covered 99% to 99.2% of the repertoires. A TCS score was defined as the ratio of F50 (clonal expansion) to E x V (chaos), with BLOSUM62-based TCRdist applied between CDR3 peptides within each V-J. Welch's t-statistics and random forest reduced around 520 V-J features to around 14, which were used in a naive Bayes classifier (R e1071). Using fastp trimming at Q25 and MiXCR clonotype assembly, TCRdb reanalyzed the public sequencing data and kept in-frame beta chains. CDR3 protein duplicates are merged, each entry listing the most common genes and DNA. TCRdb, rather than the study authors, made the V and J calls. The sample table lists 450,000 to 650,000 distinct CDR3 sequences, approximately 14% of them with a count of one. The ten largest clonotypes hold roughly 7.1% of the sample.

The origin of this receptor is a young woman with Graves' ophthalmopathy. Here the chain combines TRBV27 and TRBJ1-5; no D segment can be confidently identified. Sequencing input: blood. CDR3 reads: CASSLSGRNQPQHF. The DNA sequence is given as TGTGCCAGCAGTTTATCGGGTAGAAATCAGCCCCAGCATTTT.